This record covers a single T cell receptor (beta chain). A much bigger clone sits one base away, suggesting this may be a read error. A unique molecular identifier was attached to every TCR cDNA molecule. From the 5' RACE reads, TCRdb called clonotypes with MiXCR, one entry per CDR3 protein. The sample shows more than 25,000 distinct CDR3 sequences, 5% to 6% of them seen only once. The time point here: blood at routine non-recurrence follow-up after resection. Unsorted whole RNA of tumor, nontumor lung or frozen PBMC was sequenced. This record comes from a study of spatial heterogeneity in lung cancer. The sequence derives from a male donor with early-stage non-small cell lung cancer. The source was PBMCs, collected at follow-up.

The DNA for the CDR3 is TGTGCCAGCAGTTTCCGACTGTTTGATACGAAGTATTTT. Translating gives CASSFRLFDTKYF. The chain recombines TRBV27 with TRBJ2-3; D unclear. Germline-derived CDR1 and CDR2 are MNHEY and SMNVEV (reference sequence). The CDR3 length is 13 residues.